This is a list of T cell receptor beta chains from one sample in a study of blood T cell repertoires in COVID-19. Clones were read by immunoSEQ multiplex PCR, and TCRdb kept only the in-frame ones, dropping some. The sample lists 100,000 to 120,000 clones; approximately 80% were seen once. Specimen: peripheral blood. Receptor source: a woman in her thirties or forties with acute or convalescent COVID-19. Both conserved end residues are part of each CDR3. D genes are given only for firm matches. The size of a clone is reported for some rows only, either as once, few or many, or as a class for expanded clones.

D gene: TRBD1
J gene: TRBJ1-6
clone size: -
V gene: TRBV6-5
CDR3 protein: CASMPGQGNSPLHF
CDR3 DNA: TGTGCCAGCATGCCGGGACAGGGAAATTCACCCCTCCACTTT

D gene: TRBD1
J gene: TRBJ2-7
clone size: -
V gene: TRBV19
CDR3 protein: CASGTGAYEQYF
CDR3 DNA: TGTGCCAGTGGGACAGGGGCCTACGAGCAGTACTTC

D gene: TRBD1
J gene: TRBJ1-3
clone size: -
V gene: TRBV10-3
CDR3 protein: CASRQGLSGNTIYF
CDR3 DNA: TGTGCCTCTCGACAGGGTCTCTCTGGAAACACCATATATTTT

D gene: TRBD1
J gene: TRBJ1-6
clone size: once
V gene: TRBV7-2
CDR3 protein: CASSPTWDRDSPLHF
CDR3 DNA: TGTGCCAGCAGCCCGACGTGGGACAGGGATTCACCCCTCCACTTT

D gene: -
J gene: TRBJ1-1
clone size: -
V gene: TRBV6-5
CDR3 protein: CASSSAMTQAFF
CDR3 DNA: TGTGCCAGCAGTTCCGCGATGACTCAAGCTTTCTTT

D gene: -
J gene: TRBJ1-3
clone size: few
V gene: TRBV2
CDR3 protein: CASSEQSGNTIYF
CDR3 DNA: TGTGCCAGCAGTGAACAGTCTGGAAACACCATATATTTT

D gene: TRBD1
J gene: TRBJ1-2
clone size: once
V gene: TRBV6-1
CDR3 protein: CASSEGTGNDGYTF
CDR3 DNA: TGTGCCAGCAGTGAAGGGACAGGGAATGATGGCTACACCTTC

D gene: TRBD2
J gene: TRBJ2-1
clone size: -
V gene: TRBV9
CDR3 protein: CASRGGLGGGIPRDEQFF
CDR3 DNA: TGTGCCAGCCGCGGGGGTTTGGGCGGGGGGATCCCCAGGGATGAGCAGTTCTTC

D gene: -
J gene: TRBJ2-2
clone size: -
V gene: TRBV6-5
CDR3 protein: CASSPDFSSGELFF
CDR3 DNA: TGTGCCAGCAGTCCCGACTTTAGTTCCGGGGAGCTGTTTTTT

D gene: -
J gene: TRBJ1-1
clone size: -
V gene: TRBV5-1
CDR3 protein: CASSLMDSNTEAFF
CDR3 DNA: TGCGCCAGCAGCCTCATGGACAGCAACACTGAAGCTTTCTTT

D gene: TRBD1
J gene: TRBJ1-4
clone size: once
V gene: TRBV5-1
CDR3 protein: CASSDRDRGQKKLFF
CDR3 DNA: TGCGCCAGCAGCGACCGGGACAGGGGGCAAAAAAAACTGTTTTTT

D gene: -
J gene: TRBJ1-4
clone size: -
V gene: TRBV7-6
CDR3 protein: CASSLEAGESSTNEKLFF
CDR3 DNA: TGTGCCAGCAGCTTAGAGGCAGGGGAATCATCAACTAATGAAAAACTGTTTTTT

D gene: -
J gene: TRBJ1-1
clone size: once
V gene: TRBV7-9
CDR3 protein: CASSLNPIEAFF
CDR3 DNA: TGTGCCAGCAGCTTAAACCCTATTGAAGCTTTCTTT

D gene: TRBD1
J gene: TRBJ2-7
clone size: -
V gene: TRBV7-6
CDR3 protein: CASSLSGTGRYEQYF
CDR3 DNA: TGTGCCAGCAGCTTATCCGGGACAGGGAGGTACGAGCAGTACTTC

D gene: TRBD2
J gene: TRBJ2-3
clone size: -
V gene: TRBV7-9
CDR3 protein: CASSLRGGTDTQYF
CDR3 DNA: TGTGCCAGCAGCCTACGGGGGGGCACAGATACGCAGTATTTT

D gene: -
J gene: TRBJ2-3
clone size: -
V gene: TRBV11-2
CDR3 protein: CASSLGGRDTQYF
CDR3 DNA: TGTGCCAGCAGCCTCGGGGGGCGAGATACGCAGTATTTT

D gene: -
J gene: TRBJ1-1
clone size: -
V gene: TRBV19
CDR3 protein: CASRQGLLRTVVNTEAFF
CDR3 DNA: TGTGCCAGTAGGCAGGGACTCCTCCGGACCGTAGTGAACACTGAAGCTTTCTTT